One and the same sample provided the 32 T cell receptor beta chains below, sequenced in a study of T-cell reconstitution after alpha-beta-depleted transplantation in children. Construction of the TCRbeta library involved unique molecular identifiers. TCRdb re-analysed the PCR reads in MiXCR, keeping a single row per CDR3 protein. Among under 300,000 distinct CDR3 sequences listed, approximately 10% were seen once. Sequencing used peripheral blood, obtained 180 days after TCRalphabeta/CD19-depleted stem cell transplant. The receptors were sampled from a male patient aged 2-15 years who had a stem cell transplant for chronic granulomatous disease, so the T cells may come from the graft donor.

This chain connects TRBV5-1 to TRBJ2-1; no clear D. The CDR3 loop spans 15 amino acids. The V gene lost 0 bases and the J gene lost 2 bases, with 9 bases spanning the gap. The germline V gene encodes CDR1 SGHRS and CDR2 YFSETQ. CDR3 residues: CASSLAASTYNEQFF. The DNA for the CDR3 is TGCGCCAGCAGCTTGGCGGCGTCTACCTACAATGAGCAGTTCTTC. Combining the CDR3 with reference TRBV5-1 and TRBJ2-1 gives the whole variable domain KAGVTQTPRYLIKTRGQQVTLSCSPISGHRSVSWYQQTPGQGLQFLFEYFSETQRNKGNFPGRFSGRQFSNSRSEMNVSTLELGDSALYLCASSLAASTYNEQFFGPGTRLTVL.

In its sample, this clonotype was seen many times. The V and J genes are TRBV11-2 and TRBJ2-3, with D perhaps TRBD1 (5 bases). CDR3 size: 14 residues. Trimming took 5 bases from V and 6 from J, leaving 15 bases between them. From germline, CDR1 is SGHAT and CDR2 FQNNGV. DNA for the CDR3: TGTGCCAGCAGCCCGCAGGGTCCTCCGGATACGCAGTATTTT. Translation gives CASSPQGPPDTQYF.

The gene calls are TRBV5-5 and TRBJ2-1; perhaps TRBD1 as D (5 bases). Germline V gene sequence: CDR1 SGHKS, CDR2 YYEKEE (reference sequence). Trimming removed 2 bases at V and 7 bases at J, with 7 bases between. This CDR3 has 12 residues. This CDR3 reads CASSFPGNEQFF. For the CDR3, the DNA is TGTGCCAGCAGCTTCCCAGGGAATGAGCAGTTCTTC. The complete variable domain, with remaining parts taken from reference TRBV5-5 and TRBJ2-1, reads DAGVTQSPTHLIKTRGQQVTLRCSPISGHKSVSWYQQVLGQGPQFIFQYYEKEERGRGNFPDRFSARQFPNYSSELNVNALLLGDSALYLCASSFPGNEQFFGPGTRLTVL.

This clonotype was counted at least ten times. The chain has TRBV6-5 and TRBJ2-7; TRBD1 aligns across 9 bases. V trimming: 4 bases; J trimming: 2 bases; junction bases outside the gene matches: 15. Germline V gives CDR1 MNHEY, CDR2 SVGAGI. The CDR3 contains 18 residues. In nucleotides, the CDR3 is TGTGCCAGCAGTTTCCACCTACAACCGGGACAGGGAACCTACGAGCAGTACTTC. Translating it yields CASSFHLQPGQGTYEQYF.

There are many counts of this clonotype. This chain connects TRBV18 to TRBJ2-5; TRBD2 matches 14 bases. The CDR3 extends over 16 amino acids. Germline assignment: CDR1 KGHSH and CDR2 LQKENI. The trim removed 4 bases at V and 4 bases at J, leaving 5 bases unmatched. The CDR3 protein is CASSRGTSGRGETQYF. The DNA of the CDR3 is TGTGCCAGCTCACGCGGGACTAGCGGGAGAGGAGAGACCCAGTACTTC. Complete variable domain (other parts from reference TRBV18 and TRBJ2-5): NAGVMQNPRHLVRRRGQEARLRCSPMKGHSHVYWYRQLPEEGLKFMVYLQKENIIDESGMPKERFSAEFPKEGPSILRIQQVVRGDSAAYFCASSRGTSGRGETQYFGPGTRLLVL.

There are many counts of this clonotype. The gene calls are TRBV11-2 and TRBJ2-6, with D perhaps TRBD1 (8 bases). The CDR3 has 20 residues. V dropped 2 bases and J dropped 3 bases, with 23 bases sitting between them. Germline CDR1 and CDR2: SGHAT and FQNNGV. CDR3 sequence: CASSLRPGGDRLVGANVLTF. In nucleotides, the CDR3 is TGTGCCAGCAGCTTAAGACCAGGGGGGGACAGGCTCGTTGGGGCCAACGTCCTGACTTTC. The whole variable domain, remainder taken from reference TRBV11-2 and TRBJ2-6, is EAGVAQSPRYKIIEKRQSVAFWCNPISGHATLYWYQQILGQGPKLLIQFQNNGVVDDSQLPKDRFSAERLKGVDSTLKIQPAKLEDSAVYLCASSLRPGGDRLVGANVLTFGAGSRLTVL.

This clonotype has a count of ten or more. V gene TRBV11-2 combines with J gene TRBJ2-6, with D unresolved. Germline CDR1 reads SGHAT; CDR2 reads FQNNGV. The CDR3 contains 14 residues. Trimming removed 4 bases at V and 1 base at J, with 5 bases between. The CDR3 protein is CASSSHSGANVLTF. The CDR3 coding sequence is TGTGCCAGCAGCTCCCATTCTGGGGCCAACGTCCTGACTTTC.

J is TRBJ1-1 and V is TRBV25-1; D not resolved. Germline V gene sequence: CDR1 MGHDK, CDR2 SYGVNS. The V end was cut by 7 bases, the J end by 5 bases, with 11 bases between. The CDR3 contains 12 residues. The CDR3 loop reads CASTIGPTEAFF. DNA of the CDR3: TGTGCCAGCACTATCGGTCCGACTGAAGCTTTCTTT.

There are many counts of this clonotype. The rearrangement uses TRBV12-3 or TRBV12-4 and TRBJ2-5, with 7 bases identical to TRBD2. After removal of 1 base from V and 5 bases from J, the junction contained 10 bases not matched to a gene. This CDR3 has 16 amino acids. The CDR3 DNA is TGTGCCAGCAGTTTAGAGTTGCGGGAGCGCGGGGAGACCCAGTACTTC. This sequence encodes CASSLELRERGETQYF.

There are many counts of this clonotype. The genes are TRBV6-1 and TRBJ2-7; TRBD1 agrees at 8 bases. Losses at the gene ends were 6 bases for V and 3 bases for J; bases not matched to a gene: 7. CDR3 length equals 14 residues. CDR1 MNHNS and CDR2 SASEGT come from the germline V gene. The CDR3 region has the DNA TGTGCCAGCAGCAAGGGACAGGCCAGCTACGAGCAGTACTTC. Protein sequence: CASSKGQASYEQYF.

This clonotype was recorded at least ten times. The genes are TRBV9 and TRBJ2-3; a weak D match, TRBD2 (7 bases). This CDR3 has 17 residues. Trimming left V 0 bases short and J 6 bases short, with 20 bases between. Germline V gene sequence: CDR1 SGDLS, CDR2 YYNGEE. The CDR3 DNA reads TGTGCCAGCAGCGTAGCTATAGTGGCGGGGGCAGTGGATACGCAGTATTTT. This encodes CASSVAIVAGAVDTQYF.

This rearrangement joins TRBV28 to TRBJ2-4; 9 bases align to TRBD2. There are 17 residues in the CDR3. V lost 6 bases, J lost 2 bases, and 11 bases stayed unmatched. Germline values: CDR1 MDHEN, CDR2 SYDVKM. The DNA for the CDR3 is TGTGCCAGCAGCCCCCTCAGCGGGGGGCCACCCAAAAACATTCAGTACTTC. This gives the protein CASSPLSGGPPKNIQYF.

At least ten counts were recorded for this clonotype. The chain joins TRBV11-3 to TRBJ1-1; no firm D call. The ends were cut back, 4 bases at V and 7 bases at J, with 10 bases in the middle. Germline V gives CDR1 SGHNT, CDR2 YENEEA. This CDR3 contains 12 residues. The CDR3 loop is CASSYFDDEAFF. CDR3 bases: TGTGCCAGCAGCTATTTTGACGATGAAGCTTTCTTT.

This clonotype was recorded a few times. The rearrangement uses TRBV23-1 and TRBJ2-2, with D unresolved. TRBV23-1 is labeled an ORF, and its function is uncertain. V dropped 3 bases and J dropped 13 bases, with 6 bases sitting between them. The CDR3 extends over 10 amino acids. The DNA for the CDR3 is TGCGCCAGCAGTCACACCGGGCTGTTTTTT. This translates into CASSHTGLFF.

This clonotype was counted at least ten times. The gene calls are TRBV28 and TRBJ2-3, with 10 nucleotides matching TRBD2. Germline V CDR1 and CDR2: MDHEN, SYDVKM. V shed 1 base, J shed 2 bases, and the junction held 6 bases outside the gene matches. This CDR3 is 17 amino acids long. The chain's CDR3 is CASSLYLAGVNTDTQYF. The CDR3 DNA follows: TGTGCCAGCAGTTTATATCTAGCGGGAGTCAACACAGATACGCAGTATTTT.

This clonotype occurred many times. The rearrangement links TRBV5-1 to TRBJ1-4; D is undetermined. Germline assignment: CDR1 SGHRS and CDR2 YFSETQ. With 4 bases removed from V and 0 bases from J, the gap between germline ends came to 10 bases. This CDR3 spans 15 amino acids. The CDR3 loop is CASSPTPATNEKLFF. The CDR3, as DNA: TGCGCCAGCAGCCCGACCCCTGCAACTAATGAAAAACTGTTTTTT.

Ten or more counts support this clonotype. The chain employs TRBV20-1 and TRBJ2-5; 9 bases are shared with TRBD2. V lost 6 bases to trimming and J lost 5 bases; unmatched junction nucleotides: 22. CDR3 length: 18 amino acids. Per germline, CDR1 DFQATT and CDR2 SNEGSKA (reference sequence). CDR3 sequence reads: CSAKAPAGGREGRETQYF. DNA for the CDR3: TGCAGTGCAAAAGCGCCGGCCGGCGGGCGGGAGGGCCGGGAGACCCAGTACTTC.

There are many counts of this clonotype. This chain joins TRBV18 and TRBJ2-1; 8 bases align to TRBD1. There are 16 residues in the CDR3. The J segment lost 2 bases and the V segment lost 4 bases, leaving 7 bases of the junction unmatched. CDR1 is KGHSH, CDR2 LQKENI, per germline. As DNA, the CDR3 is TGTGCCAGCTCACGTCAGGGGGCCAACGCCTACAATGAGCAGTTCTTC. It codes for CASSRQGANAYNEQFF. The entire variable domain, with the rest obtained from reference TRBV18 and TRBJ2-1, is as follows: NAGVMQNPRHLVRRRGQEARLRCSPMKGHSHVYWYRQLPEEGLKFMVYLQKENIIDESGMPKERFSAEFPKEGPSILRIQQVVRGDSAAYFCASSRQGANAYNEQFFGPGTRLTVL.

This clonotype was counted ten times or more. The genes are TRBV5-6 and TRBJ2-2, with 14 bases that match TRBD2. The V and J ends lost 2 bases and 6 bases, in that order; junction bases with no gene match: 6. The CDR3 contains 17 residues. CDR1 and CDR2 from the germline V gene are SGHDT and YYEEEE. The CDR3 coding sequence is TGTGCCAGCAGCTTCCGGGGACTAGCGGGAGTAGCCGGGGAGCTGTTTTTT. It codes for CASSFRGLAGVAGELFF.

This clonotype was seen repeatedly, ten times or more. V and J are TRBV4-3 and TRBJ2-5; TRBD2 is a possible D gene (6 bases). V was pared by 4 bases and J by 5 bases, with 17 bases between. CDR1 and CDR2 from the germline V gene are LGHNA and YSLEER. The length of the CDR3 is 15 residues. CDR3 bases: TGCGCCAGCAGCCTCCGAGGCGGCGGGACTGAGACCCAGTACTTC. Translation gives CASSLRGGGTETQYF.

About this clonotype itself: Being one base from a much bigger clone, this may be a read error. The chain uses TRBV28 and TRBJ2-1; D is ambiguous. CDR1 and CDR2 (germline): MDHEN, SYDVKM. The CDR3 has 17 residues. CDR3 sequence: CASSRPDGLFGYNEQSF. The DNA of the CDR3 is TGTGCCAGCAGCCGACCCGACGGTCTATTTGGGTACAATGAGCAGTCCTTC.

This clonotype was seen only a few times. The J gene is TRBJ2-3, the V gene TRBV6-2 or TRBV6-3; 7 bases fit TRBD2. Germline V gene lookup returns CDR1 MNHEY and CDR2 SVGEGT. Unmatched junction bases numbered 5, after V lost 4 bases and J lost 4 bases. This CDR3 has 14 residues. The CDR3: CASSSAGEADTQYF. The CDR3 bases are TGTGCCAGCAGTTCGGCGGGAGAGGCAGATACGCAGTATTTT.

This clonotype showed up many times. V is TRBV6-1 and J is TRBJ2-2; weak D call: TRBD2 (5 bases). From germline, CDR1 is MNHNS and CDR2 SASEGT. This CDR3 spans 14 amino acids. V was shortened by 10 bases and J by 3 bases, with 15 bases between the two germline ends. CDR3 region: CAIRRRPYTGELFF. The CDR3, as DNA: TGTGCCATTCGACGGAGGCCCTACACCGGGGAGCTGTTTTTT.

This clonotype has a count of ten or more. The chain combines TRBV21-1 with TRBJ2-3; the table calls TRBD2, which could not be checked here. TRBV21-1 is a pseudogene locus. The CDR3 length is 14 residues. This CDR3 is CASGYQRGKDPQYF. CDR3 coding DNA: TGTGCCAGCGGCTATCAGCGGGGGAAGGATCCGCAGTATTTT.

This clonotype showed up many times. The CDR3 is CSARRAAPGDSPLHF. The CDR3, as DNA: TGCAGTGCTAGAAGAGCGGCCCCCGGGGATTCACCCCTCCACTTT. V is TRBV20-1 and J is TRBJ1-6; D is unclear. CDR1 is DFQATT, CDR2 SNEGSKA, per germline (reference sequence). This CDR3 is built from 15 residues. Trimming stripped 2 bases from V and 8 bases from J, with 16 bases between.

This clonotype came up many times. The chain combines TRBV10-3 with TRBJ2-1; TRBD2 agrees at 14 bases. CDR3 length: 14 amino acids. Looked up from germline, CDR1 is ENHRY and CDR2 is SYGVKD. The ends lost 6 bases at V and 7 bases at J; junction bases unmatched: 2. CDR3 in DNA: TGTGCCATCAGCGGACTAGCGGGAGGAAATGAGCAGTTCTTC. This encodes CAISGLAGGNEQFF.

This clonotype was counted ten times or more. V is TRBV29-1 and J is TRBJ1-1, with D uncertain. CDR1 is SQVTM and CDR2 is ANQGSEA in the germline V gene. CDR3 length: 11 residues. Trimming removed 1 base from V and 6 bases from J, with 6 bases in between. CDR3 DNA sequence: TGCAGCGTTGAAGGTGGCGCTGAAGCTTTCTTT. Its protein is CSVEGGAEAFF.

This clonotype was picked up many times. The J gene is TRBJ2-3, the V gene TRBV3-1; D is possibly TRBD1 or TRBD2 (6 bases each). The CDR3 has 15 residues. V lost 5 bases and J lost 1, with 13 bases in between. Germline lookup yields CDR1 LGHDT and CDR2 YNNKEL (reference sequence). In nucleotides, the CDR3 is TGTGCCAGCAGCTTAAGGGGGGCACGCACAGATACGCAGTATTTT. Translated: CASSLRGARTDTQYF.

This clonotype has ten or more counts. The V call is TRBV20-1, the J call TRBJ2-1, with D perhaps TRBD2 (6 bases). Per germline, CDR1 DFQATT and CDR2 SNEGSKA (reference sequence). There are 13 residues in the CDR3. V was clipped by 3 bases and J by 8 bases, with 14 bases between them. The CDR3 nucleotides read TGCAGTGCTAGGACTAGTGGCAAGTATGAGCAGTTCTTC. Translated: CSARTSGKYEQFF.

The table lists this clonotype with many counts. The chain is built from TRBV28 and TRBJ1-5; D is uncertain. The V gene's germline CDR1 is MDHEN and CDR2 SYDVKM. V dropped 9 bases and J dropped 0 bases, with 3 bases sitting between them. The CDR3 covers 11 residues. The CDR3 spells CASCSNQPQHF. CDR3 DNA sequence: TGTGCCAGTTGTAGCAATCAGCCCCAGCATTTT.

This clonotype has ten or more counts. V is TRBV19 and J is TRBJ2-1, with 10 bases lining up with TRBD2. V was pared by 4 bases and J by 9 bases, with 12 bases of the junction left unmatched. Looked up from germline, CDR1 is LNHDA and CDR2 is SQIVND (reference sequence). The CDR3 totals 16 residues. The CDR3 loop reads CASSKISGGWSSEQFF. The CDR3, as DNA: TGTGCCAGTAGTAAAATTAGCGGGGGGTGGTCCAGTGAGCAGTTCTTC.

This clonotype has ten or more counts. The chain is built from TRBV15 and TRBJ1-6; D remains ambiguous. In germline, CDR1 is LNHNV, CDR2 YYDKDF (reference sequence). CDR3 length: 14 residues. The ends were cut back, 4 bases at V and 1 base at J, with 5 bases in the middle. The CDR3 sequence is CATSTRSYNSPLHF. The CDR3 DNA reads TGTGCCACCAGCACCAGATCCTATAATTCACCCCTCCACTTT.